This T cell receptor beta chain came from a study of cytomegalovirus exposure and HLA in healthy donors. Whole-study findings and limits: Using a false discovery rate of 0.05, a later analysis showed that 15,000 to 20,000 TCR beta sequences were associated with HLA alleles.

CDR1 and CDR2 (germline): SGHRS, YFSETQ. V lost 1 base and J lost 2, with 6 bases in between. The CDR3 has 13 residues. It was with 60 Vbeta and 13 Jbeta primers that the PCR ran. The protocol was immunoSEQ multiplex PCR, while the TCRdb copy is restricted to in-frame clones and leaves out a portion. Of more than 80,000 clones listed, less than 85% are singletons. Concerning this clone itself: As yet, its antigen is unknown.

The sequenced sample consisted of PBMCs. The TCR sequence derives from a man aged 55 to 70 in good health and CMV-seronegative. The genes are TRBV5-1 and TRBJ1-1; D might be TRBD1 (5 bases). The CDR3 is CASSLQGNTEAFF. DNA for the CDR3: TGCGCCAGCAGCTTGCAGGGTAACACTGAAGCTTTCTTT.